This passage covers 24 T cell receptor beta chains from one sample sequenced in a study of a mutant IDH1 vaccine in newly diagnosed glioma. Sample time point: baseline, week 1 (first vaccination visit). Noted treatment: pre-vaccination baseline after standard-of-care therapy. Data came from immunoSEQ multiplex PCR; TCRdb stores just in-frame clones and leaves some out. Of under 75,000 clones in the sample, approximately 92% were seen once. The sample consisted of PBMCs, taken from a glioma patient treated with radiotherapy, temozolomide or both. Receptor source: a middle-aged man with glioma.

The chain links TRBV18 to TRBJ1-1; 10 positions agree with TRBD1. V shed 0 bases and J 0 bases; nucleotides not matched to a gene: 4. The length of the CDR3 is 17 residues. Per the germline V gene, CDR1 is KGHSH and CDR2 is LQKENI. This CDR3 is CASSPPTGGPMNTEAFF. CDR3 nucleotides: TGTGCCAGCTCACCACCGACAGGGGGCCCCATGAACACTGAAGCTTTCTTT.

The sample holds a few counts of this clone. The rearrangement uses TRBV28 and TRBJ2-2; TRBD2 agrees at 7 bases. Germline CDR1 reads MDHEN; CDR2 reads SYDVKM. This CDR3 spans 16 amino acids. V was pared by 8 bases and J by 1 base, with 10 bases of the junction left unmatched. CDR3 in amino acids: CASHGAGVGNTGELFF. In nucleotides, the CDR3 is TGTGCCAGCCATGGGGCGGGAGTGGGGAACACCGGGGAGCTGTTTTTT. The full variable domain, in which reference TRBV28 and TRBJ2-2 provide the parts outside the CDR3, is DVKVTQSSRYLVKRTGEKVFLECVQDMDHENMFWYRQDPGLGLRLIYFSYDVKMKEKGDIPEGYSVSREKKERFSLILESASTNQTSMYLCASHGAGVGNTGELFFGEGSRLTVL.

The V call is TRBV6-4, the J call TRBJ2-2; D gene unclear. V was cut by 0 bases and J by 5 bases, with 10 bases left in between. This CDR3 comprises 15 residues. The germline V gene encodes CDR1 MRHNA and CDR2 SNTAGT. Here the CDR3 reads CASSDSFRPTGELFF. DNA of the CDR3: TGTGCCAGCAGTGACTCATTCAGGCCAACCGGGGAGCTGTTTTTT.

The chain is built from TRBV6-6 and TRBJ1-3, with 9 bases aligning to TRBD1. Germline loops: CDR1 MNHNY, CDR2 SVGAGI (reference sequence). CDR3 size: 16 residues. The V and J ends lost 6 bases and 6 bases, in that order; junction bases with no gene match: 12. CDR3 protein: CASRPGGQGGLNTIYF. The CDR3 region has the DNA TGTGCCAGCAGGCCGGGGGGACAGGGCGGACTAAACACCATATATTTT.

This clone came up once. The CDR3 region is CASSGDSPYEQYF. The DNA of the CDR3 is TGTGCCAGCAGTGGAGACAGTCCCTACGAGCAGTACTTC. The J gene is TRBJ2-7, the V gene TRBV6-1, with D perhaps matching TRBD1 (5 bases). Per germline, CDR1 MNHNS and CDR2 SASEGT. Trimming removed 4 bases from V and 2 bases from J, with 9 bases in between. There are 13 residues in the CDR3.

This clone was seen a few times. The chain couples TRBV7-9 to TRBJ2-2; D gene unclear. The CDR3 is made up of 10 amino acids. Trimming cost V 11 bases and J 8 bases, with 9 bases left between them. Per the germline V gene, CDR1 is SEHNR and CDR2 is FQNEAQ (reference sequence). The CDR3 DNA is TGTGCCGTACTCGGAGGGGAGCTGTTTTTT. As protein: CAVLGGELFF.

This rearrangement joins TRBV28 to TRBJ1-1, with 10 bases aligning to TRBD1. Germline assignment: CDR1 MDHEN and CDR2 SYDVKM. CDR3 length: 17 amino acids. V trimming: 5 bases; J trimming: 8 bases; junction bases outside the gene matches: 17. CDR3 sequence reads: CASSPPLGQGSRLEAFF. CDR3 DNA: TGTGCCAGCAGTCCACCTCTGGGACAGGGGTCTCGACTGGAAGCTTTCTTT.

This clone was seen a single time. The chain employs TRBV30 and TRBJ1-1; D unresolved. Germline lookup yields CDR1 GTSNPN and CDR2 SVGIG (reference sequence). The V and J ends lost 3 bases and 4 bases respectively, with 12 bases between them. The CDR3 extends over 13 amino acids. The CDR3 nucleotides are TGTGCCTGGAGCGCCTGGGCGGGCACTGAAGCTTTCTTT. Its translation: CAWSAWAGTEAFF.

This chain uses TRBV9 with TRBJ2-3; maybe TRBD2 (6 bases). This CDR3 contains 14 residues. Germline-derived CDR1 and CDR2 are SGDLS and YYNGEE. The ends were cut back, 0 bases at V and 5 bases at J, with 10 bases in the middle. CDR3: CASSVGGDRDTQYF. Here the CDR3 DNA reads TGTGCCAGCAGCGTAGGCGGGGACCGAGATACGCAGTATTTT.

In its sample, this clone was seen a few times. V gene TRBV19 combines with J gene TRBJ2-7, with unresolved D. CDR1 and CDR2 (germline): LNHDA, SQIVND (reference sequence). This CDR3 has 12 amino acids. The V gene lost 5 bases and the J gene lost 4 bases, with 9 bases spanning the gap. The CDR3 loop reads CASSPSDYEQYF. The CDR3 bases are TGTGCCAGTAGTCCTTCCGATTACGAGCAGTACTTC.

This clone showed up just once. The chain is built from TRBV5-8 and TRBJ1-4; possibly TRBD1 for D (5 bases). The CDR3 is 16 amino acids. V lost 2 bases to trimming and J lost 7 bases, with 18 bases between them. Germline values: CDR1 SGHTS, CDR2 YDEGEE. CDR3: CASSFSGGPRGEKLFF. The CDR3 nucleotides are TGTGCCAGCAGCTTCTCCGGGGGACCACGAGGTGAAAAACTGTTTTTT.

This sequence joins TRBV6-5 and TRBJ2-5; D might be TRBD1 (6 bases). The CDR3 totals 14 residues. V shed 7 bases and J shed 4 bases, with 16 bases lying between them. Germline V gene sequence: CDR1 MNHEY, CDR2 SVGAGI. Here the CDR3 reads CASNRYRALETQYF. CDR3 in DNA: TGTGCCAGCAATAGATACAGGGCGTTAGAGACCCAGTACTTC.

This chain connects TRBV19 to TRBJ2-1, with 12 positions matching TRBD2. Germline values: CDR1 LNHDA, CDR2 SQIVND (reference sequence). The CDR3 contains 14 residues. The V and J ends lost 8 bases and 6 bases, in that order; junction bases with no gene match: 5. DNA for the CDR3: TGTGCCAGTTCTAGCGGGAGGGGCATCAATGAGCAGTTCTTC. Translation gives CASSSGRGINEQFF.

The chain couples TRBV29-1 to TRBJ2-3, with D possibly TRBD1 on 6 matching bases. The germline gives CDR1 SQVTM, CDR2 ANQGSEA. CDR3 size: 16 residues. The V and J ends lost 2 bases and 2 bases respectively, with 17 bases between them. The chain's CDR3 is CSVEPQQGPTTDTQYF. CDR3 bases: TGCAGCGTTGAACCCCAACAGGGACCAACCACAGATACGCAGTATTTT.

The chain recombines TRBV7-8 with TRBJ1-1; maybe TRBD1 (5 bases). Germline V gene data show CDR1 as SGHVS and CDR2 as FQNEAQ. CDR3 length: 16 amino acids. V was shortened by 1 base and J by 0 bases, with 12 bases between the two germline ends. In nucleotides, the CDR3 is TGTGCCAGCAGCTTAGGGACACTCACTATGAACACTGAAGCTTTCTTT. Amino acids: CASSLGTLTMNTEAFF.

The V call is TRBV5-1, the J call TRBJ2-2; 12 bases align to TRBD2. There are 16 residues in the CDR3. The V segment lost 3 bases and the J segment 5 bases; nucleotides outside the gene matches: 5. The germline gives CDR1 SGHRS, CDR2 YFSETQ. CDR3 sequence: CASSSHTSGGTGELFF. The CDR3 DNA sequence: TGCGCCAGCAGCTCCCACACTAGCGGGGGGACCGGGGAGCTGTTTTTT.

The chain couples TRBV19 to TRBJ1-1, with D perhaps matching TRBD1 (6 bases). Germline V gene data show CDR1 as LNHDA and CDR2 as SQIVND (reference sequence). The CDR3 contains 17 residues. V was cut by 2 bases and J by 4 bases, with 20 bases left in between. Here the CDR3 reads CASSILVNRERSTEAFF. In DNA, the CDR3 is TGTGCCAGTAGTATACTAGTGAACAGGGAGAGGAGCACTGAAGCTTTCTTT.

In DNA form, the CDR3 reads TGTGCCAGCAGCCAAGGGAATTCAGATACGCAGTATTTT. Translated, it gives CASSQGNSDTQYF. The chain is built from TRBV4-2 and TRBJ2-3; D gene unclear. V gave up 1 base and J gave up 4 bases, with 6 bases separating them. Per germline, CDR1 LGHNA and CDR2 YNFKEQ. This CDR3 is built from 13 residues.

V usage is TRBV9 and J usage is TRBJ2-7; 7 bases match TRBD1. Germline CDR1 reads SGDLS; CDR2 reads YYNGEE. The V gene end was trimmed by 3 bases and the J gene end by 7 bases; junction bases not matched to a gene: 13. CDR3 size: 15 residues. The CDR3 DNA reads as TGTGCCAGCAGCGCACTGCCTGGGACAGCGAATGAGCAGTACTTC. Translation: CASSALPGTANEQYF.

The chain employs TRBV4-3 and TRBJ2-7, with TRBD1 identical over 8 bases. Germline-derived CDR1 and CDR2 are LGHNA and YSLEER. The J segment lost 4 bases and the V segment lost 3 bases, leaving 5 bases of the junction unmatched. This CDR3 has 14 residues. The CDR3 DNA sequence: TGCGCCAGCAGCCAGTGGGACAGGTCTTACGAGCAGTACTTC. Its translation: CASSQWDRSYEQYF.

The V and J genes are TRBV7-8 and TRBJ1-1; TRBD1 agrees at 10 bases. Losses at the gene ends were 5 bases for V and 9 bases for J; bases not matched to a gene: 6. This CDR3 is 13 amino acids long. Germline lookup yields CDR1 SGHVS and CDR2 FQNEAQ. The CDR3: CASSIGQGGKAFF. CDR3 nucleotide sequence: TGTGCCAGCAGCATTGGACAGGGGGGTAAAGCTTTCTTT.

This rearrangement joins TRBV28 to TRBJ1-5, with D perhaps TRBD1 (6 bases). Germline CDR1 reads MDHEN; CDR2 reads SYDVKM. This CDR3 has 15 amino acids. The V end was cut by 3 bases, the J end by 6 bases, with 15 bases between. The CDR3 region is CASSLGAGNSQPQHF. The CDR3 DNA follows: TGTGCCAGCAGTTTGGGGGCAGGTAATAGTCAGCCCCAGCATTTT.

J is TRBJ2-5 and V is TRBV18, with TRBD1 as a possible D gene (6 bases). The germline V gene encodes CDR1 KGHSH and CDR2 LQKENI. The V and J ends lost 6 bases and 1 base respectively, with 12 bases between them. The CDR3 loop spans 14 amino acids. Written as DNA, the CDR3 is TGTGCCAGCTCTCCGGGACACATCCAAGAGACCCAGTACTTC. Translation gives CASSPGHIQETQYF.

The J gene is TRBJ1-3, the V gene TRBV28, with TRBD1 matching over 8 bases. The germline CDR1 and CDR2 sequences are MDHEN and SYDVKM. CDR3 length equals 14 residues. With V trimmed by 0 bases and J by 9 bases, 4 bases remained unmatched. The CDR3, as DNA: TGTGCCAGCAGTTTATGGGACAGGGTGGCCACCATATATTTT. Translating gives CASSLWDRVATIYF. The full variable domain, its missing parts supplied by reference TRBV28 and TRBJ1-3, is DVKVTQSSRYLVKRTGEKVFLECVQDMDHENMFWYRQDPGLGLRLIYFSYDVKMKEKGDIPEGYSVSREKKERFSLILESASTNQTSMYLCASSLWDRVATIYFGEGSWLTVV.